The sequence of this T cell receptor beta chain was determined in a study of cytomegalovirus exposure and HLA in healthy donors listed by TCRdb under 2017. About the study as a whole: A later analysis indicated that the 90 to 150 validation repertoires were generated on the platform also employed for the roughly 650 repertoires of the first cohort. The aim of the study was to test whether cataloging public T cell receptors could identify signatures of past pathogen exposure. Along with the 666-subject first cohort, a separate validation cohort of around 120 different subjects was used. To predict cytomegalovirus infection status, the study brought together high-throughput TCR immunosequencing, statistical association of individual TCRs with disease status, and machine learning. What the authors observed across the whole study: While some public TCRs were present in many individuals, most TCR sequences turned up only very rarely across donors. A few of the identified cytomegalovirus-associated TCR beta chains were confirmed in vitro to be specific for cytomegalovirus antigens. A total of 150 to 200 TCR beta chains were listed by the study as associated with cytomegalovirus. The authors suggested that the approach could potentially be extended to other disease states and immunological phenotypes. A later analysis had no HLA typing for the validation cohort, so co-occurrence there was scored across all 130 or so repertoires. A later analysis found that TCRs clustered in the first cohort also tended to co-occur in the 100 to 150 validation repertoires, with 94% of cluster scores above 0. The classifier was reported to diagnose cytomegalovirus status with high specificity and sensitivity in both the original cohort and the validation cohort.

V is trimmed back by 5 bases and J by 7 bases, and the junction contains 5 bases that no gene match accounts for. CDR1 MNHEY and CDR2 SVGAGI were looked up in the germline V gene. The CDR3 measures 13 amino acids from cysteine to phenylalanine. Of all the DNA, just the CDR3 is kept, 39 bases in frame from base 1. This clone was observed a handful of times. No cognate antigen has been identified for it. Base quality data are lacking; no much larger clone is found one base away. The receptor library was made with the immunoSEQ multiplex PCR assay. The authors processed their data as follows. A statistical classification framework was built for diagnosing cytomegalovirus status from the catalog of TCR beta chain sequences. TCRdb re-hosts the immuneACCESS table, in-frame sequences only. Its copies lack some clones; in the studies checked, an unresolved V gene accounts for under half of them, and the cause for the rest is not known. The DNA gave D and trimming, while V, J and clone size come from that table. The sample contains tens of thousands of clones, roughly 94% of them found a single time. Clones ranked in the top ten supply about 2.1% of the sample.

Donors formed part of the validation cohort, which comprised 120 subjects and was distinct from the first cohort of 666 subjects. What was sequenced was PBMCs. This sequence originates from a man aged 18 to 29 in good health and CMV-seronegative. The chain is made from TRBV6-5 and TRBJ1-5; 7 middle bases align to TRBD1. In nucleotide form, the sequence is TGTGCCAGCAGTCTTACAGGGGTCCAGCCCCAGCATTTT. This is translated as CASSLTGVQPQHF.